This TCR beta chain was identified in a study of regulatory T cells in long-lasting Graves disease. Overall study findings and caveats: Among samples with persistent disease, TRBV28, TRBJ1-2 and TRBJ2-5 were favored.

This clonotype was observed many times. Its antigen remains unidentified. Trimming took off 5 bases at V and 2 bases at J, with 13 bases between the two ends. The CDR3 has 14 residues. The germline V gene has CDR1 SGHTA and CDR2 FQGNSA. Described time point: persistent/refractory GD, antithyroid drugs over 5 years with positive TRAb. Isolated PBMC RNA provided the starting material for the TCR library. Enrollment of patients was through an endocrinology department in Xi'an, China. Construction of TCR beta libraries relied on iRepertoire HTBI primers and on Arm-PCR targeting CDR3 regions. Per the original data handling: Identification of gene segments yielded more than 55 TRBV and around 13 TRBJ across samples. MiXCR was run by TCRdb on the multiplex PCR reads, yielding one entry per CDR3 protein. The V and J calls were not made by the authors but by TCRdb's processing. The profile covers hundreds of thousands of distinct CDR3 sequences, with around 21% appearing a single time and 20% taken by the ten largest.

The TCR was taken from a female donor with Graves disease. The specimen was peripheral blood mononuclear cells (PBMCs), collected when the disease was refractory, from a patient treated with antithyroid drugs. V gene TRBV7-2 combines with J gene TRBJ2-7, with D hard to call. CDR3 sequence reads: CASSPRVLTYEQYF. The CDR3 coding sequence is TGTGCCAGCAGCCCCCGGGTCCTCACCTACGAGCAGTACTTC. The full variable domain, its missing parts supplied by reference TRBV7-2 and TRBJ2-7, is GAGVSQSPSNKVTEKGKDVELRCDPISGHTALYWYRQSLGQGLEFLIYFQGNSAPDKSGLPSDRFSAERTGGSVSTLTIQRTQQEDSAVYLCASSPRVLTYEQYFGPGTRLTVT.